This T cell receptor beta chain was profiled in a study of shared clonotypes between healthy human individuals. Sequenced by immunoSEQ multiplex PCR; TCRdb stores in-frame clones only, minus some. Among about 680,000 clones listed, about 90% were seen once. Germline V lookup: CDR1 SEHNR, CDR2 FQNEAQ (reference sequence). The CDR3 is 18 amino acids. V gave up 1 base and J gave up 0 bases; unmatched junction bases: 10. Selected positively for CCR7 and CD45RO-negative, naive CD8 cells excluded terminally differentiated effector memory CD45RA+ cells. None of the donors, who were healthy HIV-negative adults, had recently had acute infections or vaccinations.

V and J are TRBV7-9 and TRBJ1-1, with TRBD1 identical over 8 bases. The sequenced material came from naive CD8+ T cells sorted from blood. The clonotype comes from a man in his thirties or forties in good health. CDR3 coding DNA: TGTGCCAGCAGCTTAGATCGACAGGGGATATCAATGAACACTGAAGCTTTCTTT. This translates into CASSLDRQGISMNTEAFF.